This entry features one T cell receptor (beta chain) sequence. V was clipped by 0 bases and J by 4 bases, with 11 bases between them. Looked up from germline, CDR1 is SGDLS and CDR2 is YYNGEE. The CDR3 is made up of 15 amino acids. Indicated time point: after dendritic cell vaccination, including at tumor progression/relapse. Fresh-frozen tumor tissue and more than two years of survival data were available for all. PBMC were collected before vaccination, two weeks after the third vaccination, and at progression. This sample is drawn from a study of glioma-infiltrating T cells after dendritic cell vaccination. About the study: Dendritic cell vaccination trial patients had either newly diagnosed or recurrent glioblastoma. Treatment, given 2003 to 2012, was autologous tumor lysate-pulsed dendritic cell vaccination.

Sequencing was performed with immunoSEQ multiplex PCR; in TCRdb, only in-frame clones are kept and a portion is missing. This sample has fewer than 95,000 clones; around 85% occur once, and the top ten carry 8.5%. Sample: blood, taken after dendritic cell vaccination. The sequence was obtained from a human donor with glioblastoma. This sequence joins TRBV9 and TRBJ2-1; D not certain. The CDR3, as DNA: TGTGCCAGCAGCGTAGCGTCACAGCCTTACAATGAGCAGTTCTTC. It yields the protein CASSVASQPYNEQFF.